The T cell receptor (beta chain) described here comes from a study of shared clonotypes between healthy human individuals. Study findings and constraints: Several donors had about 5% of their naive CD4 clonotypes in common.

Trimming shortened V by 1 base and J by 5 bases, and 8 bases separated the two germline ends. The CDR3 covers 13 residues. CDR1 and CDR2 from the germline V gene are SNHLY and FYNNEI. Each subset's genomic DNA was split evenly across several immunoSEQ plates. Method: immunoSEQ multiplex PCR; TCRdb's copy keeps in-frame clones and lacks some. Seen here are millions of clones, 85% to 95% observed once, and the top ten hold roughly 0.13%. With regard to this clone: Its specificity is not known.

CD4+ cell separation produced CD45RA+ naive and CD45RA-negative memory subsets. Sequencing used naive CD4+ T cells sorted from blood. This sample's subset: CD45RA+ positively selected. The chain is built from TRBV2 and TRBJ1-2, with no clear D. The sequence was collected from a man between 18 and 29 years old in good health. In nucleotides, the CDR3 is TGTGCCAGCAGTGAAGGGGCAGTTTATGGCTACACCTTC. Protein product: CASSEGAVYGYTF.